This record covers a single TCR beta chain. Its antigen remains unidentified. V gave up 2 bases and J gave up 5 bases, with 9 bases separating them. The germline V gene has CDR1 ENHRY and CDR2 SYGVKD. The CDR3 loop spans 13 amino acids. PCR involved 60 Vbeta and 13 Jbeta primers. The repertoire was sequenced with immunoSEQ multiplex PCR; TCRdb's copy has only in-frame clones and lacks some. Found here are some 110,000 clones, around 75% of them singletons; the top ten hold roughly 1.3%. These data come from a study of cytomegalovirus exposure and HLA in healthy donors. Across the study: HLA-typed donors were the source of 90 million or so unique TCRs, which an early data release held. Overall study findings and caveats: A later analysis by the authors found several of the most significant clusters apparently linked to common viral pathogens.

Material for sequencing was PBMCs. V gene TRBV10-3 combines with J gene TRBJ1-1, with D hard to call. This clonotype was sampled from a man aged 35-49 years in good health and CMV-seronegative. CDR3 sequence (DNA): TGTGCCATCAGTGAGGGCCTTTGGACTGAAGCTTTCTTT. It codes for CAISEGLWTEAFF.